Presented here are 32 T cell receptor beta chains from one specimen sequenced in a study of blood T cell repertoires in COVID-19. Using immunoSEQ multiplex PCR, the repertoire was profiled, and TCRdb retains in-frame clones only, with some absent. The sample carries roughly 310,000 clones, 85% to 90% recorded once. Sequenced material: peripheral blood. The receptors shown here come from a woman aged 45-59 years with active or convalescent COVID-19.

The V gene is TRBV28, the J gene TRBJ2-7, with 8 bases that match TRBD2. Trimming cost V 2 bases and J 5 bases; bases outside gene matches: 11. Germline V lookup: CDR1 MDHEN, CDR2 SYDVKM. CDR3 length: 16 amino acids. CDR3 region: CASSLLGMSGSNEQYF. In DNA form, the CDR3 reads TGTGCCAGCAGTTTACTCGGAATGAGCGGGAGCAACGAGCAGTACTTC.

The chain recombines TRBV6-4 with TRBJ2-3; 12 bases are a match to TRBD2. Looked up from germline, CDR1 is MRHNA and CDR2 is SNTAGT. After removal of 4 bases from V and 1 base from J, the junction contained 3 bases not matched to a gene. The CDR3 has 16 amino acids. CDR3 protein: CASSVPSGGGTDTQYF. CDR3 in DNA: TGTGCCAGCAGTGTCCCTAGCGGGGGGGGCACAGATACGCAGTATTTT.

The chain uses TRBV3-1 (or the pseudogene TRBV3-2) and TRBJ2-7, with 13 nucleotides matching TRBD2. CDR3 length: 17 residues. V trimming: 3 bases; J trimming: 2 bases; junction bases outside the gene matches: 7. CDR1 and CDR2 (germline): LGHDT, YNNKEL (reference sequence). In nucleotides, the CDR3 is TGTGCCAGCAGCCATGGGACTAGCGGGGAGAAACCCTACGAGCAGTACTTC. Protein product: CASSHGTSGEKPYEQYF.

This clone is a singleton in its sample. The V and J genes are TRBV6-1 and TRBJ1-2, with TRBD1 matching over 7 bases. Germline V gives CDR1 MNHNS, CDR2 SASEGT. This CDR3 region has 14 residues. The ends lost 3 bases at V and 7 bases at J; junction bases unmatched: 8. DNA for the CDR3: TGTGCCAGCAGTGACACCGGGACAGAATCTGGCTACACCTTC. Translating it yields CASSDTGTESGYTF.

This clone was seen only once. CDR3 region: CASSWDSFDSGNTIYF. The CDR3 coding sequence is TGTGCCAGCAGTTGGGACAGCTTCGACTCTGGAAACACCATATATTTT. The chain uses TRBV25-1 and TRBJ1-3, with 7 nucleotides matching TRBD1. The ends lost 5 bases at V and 0 bases at J; junction bases unmatched: 7. Per the germline V gene, CDR1 is MGHDK and CDR2 is SYGVNS. The CDR3 extends over 16 amino acids.

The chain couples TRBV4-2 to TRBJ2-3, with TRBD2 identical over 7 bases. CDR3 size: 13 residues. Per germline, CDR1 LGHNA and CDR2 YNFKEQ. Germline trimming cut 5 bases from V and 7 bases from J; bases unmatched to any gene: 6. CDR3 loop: CASSFERGNTQYF. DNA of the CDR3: TGTGCCAGCAGCTTTGAGCGGGGAAATACGCAGTATTTT.

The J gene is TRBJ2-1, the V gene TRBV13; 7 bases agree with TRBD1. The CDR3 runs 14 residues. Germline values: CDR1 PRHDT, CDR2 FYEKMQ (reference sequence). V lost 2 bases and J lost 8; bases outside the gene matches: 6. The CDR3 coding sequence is TGTGCCAGCAGCTTAATGTTTCAGGGGGATGAGCAGTTCTTC. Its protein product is CASSLMFQGDEQFF.

The chain's CDR3 is CASSHQGSYEQYF. CDR3 nucleotide sequence: TGTGCCAGCAGCCACCAGGGATCCTACGAGCAGTACTTC. The chain has TRBV9 and TRBJ2-7; D possibly corresponds to TRBD1 (5 bases). CDR1 and CDR2 (germline): SGDLS, YYNGEE. Trimming cost V 4 bases and J 1 base, with 9 bases left between them. The CDR3 runs to 13 residues.

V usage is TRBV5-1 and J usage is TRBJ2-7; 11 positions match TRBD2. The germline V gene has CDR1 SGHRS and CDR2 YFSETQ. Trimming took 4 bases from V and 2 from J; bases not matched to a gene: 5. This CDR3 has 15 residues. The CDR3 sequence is CASSELAGATYEQYF. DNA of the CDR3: TGCGCCAGCAGCGAACTAGCGGGAGCCACCTACGAGCAGTACTTC.

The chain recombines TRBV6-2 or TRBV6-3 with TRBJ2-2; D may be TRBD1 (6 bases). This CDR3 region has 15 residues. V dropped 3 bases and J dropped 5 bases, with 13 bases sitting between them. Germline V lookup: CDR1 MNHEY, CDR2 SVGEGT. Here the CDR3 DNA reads TGTGCCAGCAGTTATGGAAGGGGGATAACCGGGGAGCTGTTTTTT. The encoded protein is CASSYGRGITGELFF.

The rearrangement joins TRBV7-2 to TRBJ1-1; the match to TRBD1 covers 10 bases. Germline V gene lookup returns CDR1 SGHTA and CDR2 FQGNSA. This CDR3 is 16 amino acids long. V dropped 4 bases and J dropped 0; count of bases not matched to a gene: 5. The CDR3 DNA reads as TGTGCCAGCAGCTCCAGACAGGGGGCGATGAACACTGAAGCTTTCTTT. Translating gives CASSSRQGAMNTEAFF.

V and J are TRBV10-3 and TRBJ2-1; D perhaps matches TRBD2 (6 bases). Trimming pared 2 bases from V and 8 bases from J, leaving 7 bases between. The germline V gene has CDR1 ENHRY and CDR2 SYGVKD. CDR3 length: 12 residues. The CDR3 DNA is TGTGCCATCAGTGAGCGGGGGTATGAGCAGTTCTTC. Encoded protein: CAISERGYEQFF.

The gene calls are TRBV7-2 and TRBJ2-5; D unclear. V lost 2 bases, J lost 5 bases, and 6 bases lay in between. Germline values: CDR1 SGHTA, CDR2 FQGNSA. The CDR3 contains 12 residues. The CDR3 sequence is CASSLQIETQYF. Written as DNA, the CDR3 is TGTGCCAGCAGCTTACAAATTGAGACCCAGTACTTC.

In DNA form, the CDR3 reads TGTGCCACCAGCAGAGTGGGCACCGGCTACACCTTC. Protein: CATSRVGTGYTF. The J gene is TRBJ1-2, the V gene TRBV15, with unresolved D. With 1 base removed from V and 8 bases from J, the gap between germline ends came to 8 bases. CDR1 and CDR2 from the germline V gene are LNHNV and YYDKDF (reference sequence). This CDR3 has 12 residues.

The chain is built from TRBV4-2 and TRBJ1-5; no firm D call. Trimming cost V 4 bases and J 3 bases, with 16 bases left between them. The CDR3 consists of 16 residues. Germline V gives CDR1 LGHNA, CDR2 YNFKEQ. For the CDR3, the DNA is TGTGCCAGCAGCCCGTACGGAGGGCCGACCAATCAGCCCCAGCATTTT. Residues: CASSPYGGPTNQPQHF.

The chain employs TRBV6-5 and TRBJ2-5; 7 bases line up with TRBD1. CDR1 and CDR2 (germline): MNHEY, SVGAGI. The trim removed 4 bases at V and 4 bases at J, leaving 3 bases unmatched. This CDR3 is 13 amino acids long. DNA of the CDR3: TGTGCCAGCAGTTGGACAGGAGGAGAGACCCAGTACTTC. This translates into CASSWTGGETQYF.

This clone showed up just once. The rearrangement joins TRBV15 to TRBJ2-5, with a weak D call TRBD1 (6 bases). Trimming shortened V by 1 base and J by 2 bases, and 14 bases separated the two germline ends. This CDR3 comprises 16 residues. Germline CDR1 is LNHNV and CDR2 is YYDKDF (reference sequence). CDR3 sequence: CATSRGPGTLQETQYF. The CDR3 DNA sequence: TGTGCCACCAGCAGAGGACCCGGGACATTACAAGAGACCCAGTACTTC.

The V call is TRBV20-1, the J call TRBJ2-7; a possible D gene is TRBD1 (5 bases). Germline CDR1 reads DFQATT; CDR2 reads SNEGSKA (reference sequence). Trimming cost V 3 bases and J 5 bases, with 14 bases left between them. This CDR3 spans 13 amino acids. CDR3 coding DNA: TGCAGTGCTAGTCTTAGGGGATTCGACGAGCAGTACTTC. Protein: CSASLRGFDEQYF.

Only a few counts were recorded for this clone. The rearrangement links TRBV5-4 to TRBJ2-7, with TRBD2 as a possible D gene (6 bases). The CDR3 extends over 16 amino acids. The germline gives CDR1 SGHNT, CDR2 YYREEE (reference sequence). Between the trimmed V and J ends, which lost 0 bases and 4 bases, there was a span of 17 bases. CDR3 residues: CASSLGSGLATYEQYF. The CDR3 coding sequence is TGTGCCAGCAGCTTGGGGTCAGGGCTAGCGACTTACGAGCAGTACTTC.

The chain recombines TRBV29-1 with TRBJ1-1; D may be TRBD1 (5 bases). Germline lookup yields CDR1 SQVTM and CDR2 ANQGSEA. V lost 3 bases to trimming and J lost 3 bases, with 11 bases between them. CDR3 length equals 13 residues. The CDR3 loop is CSVERAGDTEAFF. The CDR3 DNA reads TGCAGCGTTGAGCGGGCGGGGGACACTGAAGCTTTCTTT.

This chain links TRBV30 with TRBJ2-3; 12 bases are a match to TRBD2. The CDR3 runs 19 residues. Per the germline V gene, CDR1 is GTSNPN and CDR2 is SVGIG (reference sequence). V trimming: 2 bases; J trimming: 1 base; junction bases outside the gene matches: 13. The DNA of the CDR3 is TGTGCCTGGAGTTCCCTAGCGGGAGGGCGCGGAAGGGGCACAGATACGCAGTATTTT. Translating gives CAWSSLAGGRGRGTDTQYF.

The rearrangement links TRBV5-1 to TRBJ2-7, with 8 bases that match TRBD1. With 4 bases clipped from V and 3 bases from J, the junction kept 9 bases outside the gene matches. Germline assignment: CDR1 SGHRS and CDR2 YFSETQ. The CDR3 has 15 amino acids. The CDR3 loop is CASSTPGGVGYEQYF. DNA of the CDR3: TGCGCCAGCAGCACCCCAGGGGGCGTCGGCTACGAGCAGTACTTC.

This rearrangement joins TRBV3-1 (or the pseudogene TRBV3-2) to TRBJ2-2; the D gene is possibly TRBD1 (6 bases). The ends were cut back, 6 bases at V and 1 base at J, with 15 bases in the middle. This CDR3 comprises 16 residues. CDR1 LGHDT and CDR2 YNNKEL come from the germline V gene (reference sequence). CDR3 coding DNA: TGTGCCAGCAGTCACACCGGGACAAGGAACACCGGGGAGCTGTTTTTT. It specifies CASSHTGTRNTGELFF.

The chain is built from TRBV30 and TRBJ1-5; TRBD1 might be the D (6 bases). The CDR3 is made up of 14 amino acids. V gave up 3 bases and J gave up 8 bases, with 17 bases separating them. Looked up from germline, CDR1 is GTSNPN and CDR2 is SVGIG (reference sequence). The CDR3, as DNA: TGTGCCTGGAGCGGTACAGGGAGATTTGAGCCCCAGCATTTT. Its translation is CAWSGTGRFEPQHF. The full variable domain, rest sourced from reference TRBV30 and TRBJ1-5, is SQTIHQWPATLVQPVGSPLSLECTVEGTSNPNLYWYRQAAGRGLQLLFYSVGIGQISSEVPQNLSASRPQDRQFILSSKKLLLSDSGFYLCAWSGTGRFEPQHFGDGTRLSIL.

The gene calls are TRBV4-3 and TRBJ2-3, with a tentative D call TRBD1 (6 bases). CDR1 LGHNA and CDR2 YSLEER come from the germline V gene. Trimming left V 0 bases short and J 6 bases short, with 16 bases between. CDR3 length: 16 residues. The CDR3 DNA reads TGCGCCAGCAGCCAAGAGTGGACAGTGATCAAGGATACGCAGTATTTT. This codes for CASSQEWTVIKDTQYF.

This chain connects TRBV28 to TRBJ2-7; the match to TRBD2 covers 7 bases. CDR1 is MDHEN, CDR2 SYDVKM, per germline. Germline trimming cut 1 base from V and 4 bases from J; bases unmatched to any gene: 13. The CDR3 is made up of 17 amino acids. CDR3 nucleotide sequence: TGTGCCAGCAGTTTATTGATAACGGGCGGGAGCAGGTACGAGCAGTACTTC. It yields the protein CASSLLITGGSRYEQYF.

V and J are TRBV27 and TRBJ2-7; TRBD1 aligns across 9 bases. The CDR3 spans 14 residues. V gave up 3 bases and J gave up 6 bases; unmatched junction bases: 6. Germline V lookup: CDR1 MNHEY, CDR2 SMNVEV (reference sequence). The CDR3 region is CASSFDRGKSEQYF. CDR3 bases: TGTGCCAGCAGTTTCGACAGGGGGAAGAGCGAGCAGTACTTC.

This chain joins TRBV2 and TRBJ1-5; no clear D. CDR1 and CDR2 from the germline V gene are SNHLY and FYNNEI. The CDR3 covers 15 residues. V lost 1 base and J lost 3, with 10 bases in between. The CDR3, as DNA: TGTGCCAGCAGTGAAGACAGATCCCTCAATCAGCCCCAGCATTTT. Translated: CASSEDRSLNQPQHF.

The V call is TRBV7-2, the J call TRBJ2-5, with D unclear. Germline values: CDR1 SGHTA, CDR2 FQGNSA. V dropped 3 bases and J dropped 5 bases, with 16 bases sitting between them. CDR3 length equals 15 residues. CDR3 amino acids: CASSLADSTAETQYF. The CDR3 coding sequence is TGTGCCAGCAGCTTGGCCGACTCCACGGCTGAGACCCAGTACTTC.

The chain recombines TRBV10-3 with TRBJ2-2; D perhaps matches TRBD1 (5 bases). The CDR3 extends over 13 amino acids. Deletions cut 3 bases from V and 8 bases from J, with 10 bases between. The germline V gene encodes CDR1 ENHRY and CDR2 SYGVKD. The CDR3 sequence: CAISDKGQGELFF. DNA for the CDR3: TGTGCCATCAGTGACAAGGGGCAAGGGGAGCTGTTTTTT.

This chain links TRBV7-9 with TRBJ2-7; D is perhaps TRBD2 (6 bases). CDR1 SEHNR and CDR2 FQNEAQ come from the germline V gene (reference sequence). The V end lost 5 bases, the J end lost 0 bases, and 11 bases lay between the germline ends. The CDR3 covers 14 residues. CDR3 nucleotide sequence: TGTGCCAGCAGCGAGGACGGGAGCTCCTACGAGCAGTACTTC. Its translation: CASSEDGSSYEQYF.

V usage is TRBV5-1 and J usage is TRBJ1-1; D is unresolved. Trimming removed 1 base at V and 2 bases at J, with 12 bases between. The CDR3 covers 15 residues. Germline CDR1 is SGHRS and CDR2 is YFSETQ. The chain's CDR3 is CASSLLSSGNTEAFF. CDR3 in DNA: TGCGCCAGCAGCTTGTTATCATCAGGAAACACTGAAGCTTTCTTT.